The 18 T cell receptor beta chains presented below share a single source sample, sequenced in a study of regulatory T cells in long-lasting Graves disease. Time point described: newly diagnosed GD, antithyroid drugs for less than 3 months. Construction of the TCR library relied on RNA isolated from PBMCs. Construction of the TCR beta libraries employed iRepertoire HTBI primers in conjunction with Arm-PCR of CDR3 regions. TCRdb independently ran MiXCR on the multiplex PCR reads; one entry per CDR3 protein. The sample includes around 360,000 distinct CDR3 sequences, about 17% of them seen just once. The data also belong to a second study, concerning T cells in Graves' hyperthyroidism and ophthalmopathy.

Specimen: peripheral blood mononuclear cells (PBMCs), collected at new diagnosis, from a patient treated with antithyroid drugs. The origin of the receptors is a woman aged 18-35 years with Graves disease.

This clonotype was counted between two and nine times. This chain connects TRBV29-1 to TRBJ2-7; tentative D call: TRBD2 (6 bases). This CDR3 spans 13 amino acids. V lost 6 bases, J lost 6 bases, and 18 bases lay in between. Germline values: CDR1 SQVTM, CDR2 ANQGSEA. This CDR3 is CSVLWGDSAEQYF. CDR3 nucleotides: TGCAGCGTCCTTTGGGGGGACTCTGCCGAGCAGTACTTC.

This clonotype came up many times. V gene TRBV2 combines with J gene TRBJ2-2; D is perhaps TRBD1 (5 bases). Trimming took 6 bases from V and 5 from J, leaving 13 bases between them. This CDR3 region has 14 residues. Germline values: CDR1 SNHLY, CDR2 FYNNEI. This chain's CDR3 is CASRRSRVTGELFF. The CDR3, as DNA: TGTGCCAGCAGACGTTCCAGGGTTACCGGGGAGCTGTTTTTT.

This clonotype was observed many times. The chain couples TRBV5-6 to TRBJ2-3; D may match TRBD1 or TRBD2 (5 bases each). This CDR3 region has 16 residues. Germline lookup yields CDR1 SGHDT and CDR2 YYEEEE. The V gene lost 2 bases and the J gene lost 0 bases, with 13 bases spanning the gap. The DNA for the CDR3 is TGTGCCAGCAGCTTCCGTCGGGGACCTAGCACAGATACGCAGTATTTT. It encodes CASSFRRGPSTDTQYF.

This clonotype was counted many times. For the CDR3, the DNA is TGTGCCTGGAGTACAGGCCGTTCGAACACCGGGGAGCTGTTTTTT. As protein: CAWSTGRSNTGELFF. J is TRBJ2-2 and V is TRBV30, with TRBD1 as a possible D gene (5 bases). CDR3 length equals 15 residues. V lost 2 bases and J lost 0, with 10 bases in between. CDR1 GTSNPN and CDR2 SVGIG come from the germline V gene (reference sequence).

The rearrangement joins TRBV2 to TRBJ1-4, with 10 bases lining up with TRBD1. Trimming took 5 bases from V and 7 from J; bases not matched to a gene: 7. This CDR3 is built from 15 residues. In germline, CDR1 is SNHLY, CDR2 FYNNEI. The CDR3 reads CASSLSGTGVEKLFF. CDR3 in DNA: TGTGCCAGCAGTTTGTCCGGGACAGGGGTTGAAAAACTGTTTTTT.

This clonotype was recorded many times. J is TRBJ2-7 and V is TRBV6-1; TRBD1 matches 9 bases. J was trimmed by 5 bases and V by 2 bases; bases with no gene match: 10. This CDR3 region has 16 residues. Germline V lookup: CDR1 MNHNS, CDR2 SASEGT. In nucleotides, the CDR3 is TGTGCCAGCAGTGAAATAGGTCCGGGACAGGGAGACGAGCAGTACTTC. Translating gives CASSEIGPGQGDEQYF.

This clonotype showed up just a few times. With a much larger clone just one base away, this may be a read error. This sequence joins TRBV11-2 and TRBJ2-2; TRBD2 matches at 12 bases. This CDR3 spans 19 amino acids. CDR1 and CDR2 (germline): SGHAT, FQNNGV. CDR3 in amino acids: CASSLGPTSGRGVTGELVF. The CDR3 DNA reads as TGTGCCAGCAGCTTAGGTCCGACTAGCGGGAGAGGGGTGACCGGGGAGCTGGTTTTT. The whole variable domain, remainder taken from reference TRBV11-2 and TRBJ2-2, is EAGVAQSPRYKIIEKRQSVAFWCNPISGHATLYWYQQILGQGPKLLIQFQNNGVVDDSQLPKDRFSAERLKGVDSTLKIQPAKLEDSAVYLCASSLGPTSGRGVTGELVFGEGSRLTVL.

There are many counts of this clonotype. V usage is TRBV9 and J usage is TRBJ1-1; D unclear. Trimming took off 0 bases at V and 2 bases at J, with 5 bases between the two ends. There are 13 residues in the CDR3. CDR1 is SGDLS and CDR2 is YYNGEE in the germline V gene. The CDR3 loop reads CASSVEANTEAFF. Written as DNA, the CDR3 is TGTGCCAGCAGCGTAGAAGCCAACACTGAAGCTTTCTTT.

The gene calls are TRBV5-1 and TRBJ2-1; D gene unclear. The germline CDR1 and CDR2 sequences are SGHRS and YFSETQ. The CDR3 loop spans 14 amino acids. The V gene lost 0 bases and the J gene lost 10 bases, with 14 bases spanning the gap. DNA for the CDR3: TGCGCCAGCAGCTTGGCCGTGGCCGTCAACGAGCAGTTCTTC. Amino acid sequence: CASSLAVAVNEQFF.

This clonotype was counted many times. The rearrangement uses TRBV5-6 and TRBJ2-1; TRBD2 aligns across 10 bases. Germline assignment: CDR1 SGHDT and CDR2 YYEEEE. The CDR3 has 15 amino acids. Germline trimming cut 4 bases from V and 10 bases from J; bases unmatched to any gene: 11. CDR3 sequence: CASSIHLAGVNEQFF. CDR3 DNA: TGTGCCAGCAGCATACACCTAGCGGGAGTAAACGAGCAGTTCTTC.

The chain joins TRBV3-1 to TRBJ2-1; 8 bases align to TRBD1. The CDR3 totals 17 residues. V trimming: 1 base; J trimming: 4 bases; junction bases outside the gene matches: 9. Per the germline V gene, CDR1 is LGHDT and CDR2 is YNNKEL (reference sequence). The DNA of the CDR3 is TGTGCCAGCAGCCAAGTCCTGACAGGGGACGGGTACAATGAGCAGTTCTTC. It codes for CASSQVLTGDGYNEQFF.

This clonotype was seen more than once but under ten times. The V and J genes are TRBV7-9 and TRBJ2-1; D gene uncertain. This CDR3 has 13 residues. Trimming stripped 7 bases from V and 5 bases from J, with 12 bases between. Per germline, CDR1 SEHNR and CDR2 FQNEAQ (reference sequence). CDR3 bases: TGTGCCAGCATCGTGGATCTCCACAATGAGCAGTTCTTC. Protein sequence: CASIVDLHNEQFF.

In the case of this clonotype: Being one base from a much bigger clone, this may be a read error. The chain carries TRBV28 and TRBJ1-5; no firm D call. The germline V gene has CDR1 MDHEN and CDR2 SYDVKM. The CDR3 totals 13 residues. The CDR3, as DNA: TGTGCCGGCAGTTTACCTAAGGGCTGGCCCCAGCATTTT. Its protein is CAGSLPKGWPQHF.

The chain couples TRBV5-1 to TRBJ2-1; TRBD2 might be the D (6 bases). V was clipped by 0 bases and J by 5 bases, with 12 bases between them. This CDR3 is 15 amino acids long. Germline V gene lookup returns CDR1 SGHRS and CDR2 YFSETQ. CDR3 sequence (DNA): TGCGCCAGCAGCTTGGGATTAGCGGCTAACAATGAGCAGTTCTTC. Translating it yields CASSLGLAANNEQFF.

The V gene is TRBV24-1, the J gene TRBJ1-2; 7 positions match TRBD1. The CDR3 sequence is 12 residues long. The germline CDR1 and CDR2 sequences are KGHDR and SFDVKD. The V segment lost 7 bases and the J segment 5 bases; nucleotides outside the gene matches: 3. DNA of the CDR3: TGTGCCACCAGCGCAGGGGGATATGGCTACACCTTC. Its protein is CATSAGGYGYTF.

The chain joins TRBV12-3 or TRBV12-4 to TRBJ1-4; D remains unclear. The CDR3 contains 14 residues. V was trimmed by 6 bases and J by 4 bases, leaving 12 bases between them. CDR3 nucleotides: TGTGCCAGCAGCTGGAGTGGAGTTAATGAAAAACTGTTTTTT. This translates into CASSWSGVNEKLFF.

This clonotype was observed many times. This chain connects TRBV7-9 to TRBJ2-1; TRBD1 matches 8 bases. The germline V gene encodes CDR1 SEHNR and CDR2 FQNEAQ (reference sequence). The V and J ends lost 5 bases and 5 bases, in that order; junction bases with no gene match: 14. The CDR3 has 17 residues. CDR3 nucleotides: TGTGCCAGCAGCGCCCGGACAGGGTGGGACCCTAACAATGAGCAGTTCTTC. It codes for CASSARTGWDPNNEQFF.

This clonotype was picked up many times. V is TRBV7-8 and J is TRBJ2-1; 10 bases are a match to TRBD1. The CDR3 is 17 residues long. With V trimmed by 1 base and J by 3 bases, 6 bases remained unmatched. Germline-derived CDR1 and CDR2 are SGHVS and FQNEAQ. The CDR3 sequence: CASSLGAGTGVYNEQFF. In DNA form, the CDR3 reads TGTGCCAGCAGCTTAGGGGCAGGGACAGGGGTCTACAATGAGCAGTTCTTC.